Listed below are T cell receptor beta chains from one sample, sequenced in a study of neurological immune-mediated disorders. TCRdb redid the calling of the 5' RACE reads with MiXCR, one entry per CDR3 protein. The data show over 55,000 distinct CDR3 sequences, 10% seen once. The material sequenced was PBMCs. These receptor sequences come from a man between 25 and 39 years old in good health. The CDR3 runs from the conserved cysteine through the conserved F or W. D genes are given only for firm matches.

V gene: TRBV28; D gene: TRBD2; CDR3 protein: CASSRTSGGTYEQYF
V gene: TRBV20-1; D gene: .; CDR3 protein: CSARDSTEHNYGYTF
V gene: TRBV20-1; D gene: .; CDR3 protein: CSSKPAGMGNYGYTF
V gene: TRBV11-2; D gene: TRBD2; CDR3 protein: CASSLTGTSGSAEQFF
V gene: TRBV6-2/TRBV6-3; D gene: TRBD2; CDR3 protein: CASSFASGRARVDEQFF
V gene: TRBV6-2/TRBV6-3; D gene: .; CDR3 protein: CASSYFRRDLNTEAFF
V gene: TRBV7-2; D gene: .; CDR3 protein: CASSLESASVQETQYF
V gene: TRBV20-1; D gene: TRBD2; CDR3 protein: CSAPDGTSNQETQYF
V gene: TRBV10-3; D gene: .; CDR3 protein: CAISESEGRAFF
V gene: TRBV11-2; D gene: .; CDR3 protein: CASRPSGQETQYF
V gene: TRBV7-9; D gene: TRBD2; CDR3 protein: CASSPNSGLAEEQYF
V gene: TRBV6-1; D gene: .; CDR3 protein: CASNLMGTYNTGELFF
V gene: TRBV27; D gene: TRBD1; CDR3 protein: CASSRFITPGQGEKLFF
V gene: TRBV28; D gene: TRBD1; CDR3 protein: CASREGTVPEQYF
V gene: TRBV7-6; D gene: .; CDR3 protein: CASSRGSSADTQYF
V gene: TRBV5-1; D gene: .; CDR3 protein: CASSLGLYNEQFF
V gene: TRBV28; D gene: .; CDR3 protein: CASSFLTEAFF
V gene: TRBV21-1; D gene: .; CDR3 protein: CASKEGGTLKETQYF
V gene: TRBV7-6; D gene: .; CDR3 protein: CASSFSGGSTDTQYF
V gene: TRBV29-1; D gene: .; CDR3 protein: CSVELGLTTSQETQYF
V gene: TRBV20-1; D gene: .; CDR3 protein: CSATNGGAGTGELFF
V gene: TRBV28; D gene: .; CDR3 protein: CASSNPSSGFYYEQYF
V gene: TRBV6-5; D gene: TRBD1; CDR3 protein: CASSYEGARNEQFF
V gene: TRBV28; D gene: .; CDR3 protein: CASSLSHLAKNIQYF
V gene: TRBV29-1; D gene: .; CDR3 protein: CSEPLRGRSYEQYF
V gene: TRBV3-1; D gene: .; CDR3 protein: CASSQNRVRTEAFF
V gene: TRBV7-9; D gene: .; CDR3 protein: CASSLSAGPYEQYF
V gene: TRBV5-1; D gene: TRBD1; CDR3 protein: CASSGGTGYEQYF
V gene: TRBV7-2; D gene: TRBD1; CDR3 protein: CASSYDRGGNQPQHF
V gene: TRBV6-6; D gene: TRBD2; CDR3 protein: CASTDASGASTDTQYF
V gene: TRBV27; D gene: .; CDR3 protein: CASSLLRTGTNEKLFF
V gene: TRBV29-1; D gene: TRBD1; CDR3 protein: CSAGVTGANTGELFF
V gene: TRBV12-3/TRBV12-4; D gene: TRBD1; CDR3 protein: CASREQGAETQYF
V gene: TRBV2; D gene: .; CDR3 protein: CASRPISNTGELFF
V gene: TRBV5-1; D gene: TRBD2; CDR3 protein: CATRAGVDYNEQFF
V gene: TRBV7-9; D gene: TRBD2; CDR3 protein: CASSLGASGSHEQYF
V gene: TRBV27; D gene: TRBD1; CDR3 protein: CASPGGTDCYTF
V gene: TRBV25-1; D gene: .; CDR3 protein: CASSKLRGRVTEAFF
V gene: TRBV11-2; D gene: TRBD2; CDR3 protein: CASSLVAGATGELFF
V gene: TRBV5-1; D gene: .; CDR3 protein: CASSSDITNTEAFF
V gene: TRBV6-6; D gene: TRBD2; CDR3 protein: CATTGRVGNTGELFF
V gene: TRBV20-1; D gene: .; CDR3 protein: CSARDLLTYQETQYF
V gene: TRBV5-1; D gene: .; CDR3 protein: CASSLARSSTDTQYF
V gene: TRBV7-2; D gene: .; CDR3 protein: CASSPRVNTEAFF
V gene: TRBV7-2; D gene: .; CDR3 protein: CASSLAGVSYEQYF
V gene: TRBV3-1; D gene: .; CDR3 protein: CASSQMTGPSTIYF
V gene: TRBV9; D gene: .; CDR3 protein: CASSVDHTTSTDTQYF
V gene: TRBV7-2; D gene: TRBD1; CDR3 protein: CASSLASGTGSYNEQFF
V gene: TRBV6-6; D gene: TRBD2; CDR3 protein: CASSRTSGSTGELFF
V gene: TRBV28; D gene: .; CDR3 protein: CASSFGQIGANVLTF
V gene: TRBV5-1; D gene: TRBD1; CDR3 protein: CASSKSDPGTGDEQYF
V gene: TRBV29-1; D gene: TRBD1; CDR3 protein: CSVAGTATNEKLFF
V gene: TRBV7-9; D gene: .; CDR3 protein: CASSIRTGFLDEAFF
V gene: TRBV7-9; D gene: .; CDR3 protein: CASSLDRTPTSGYTF
V gene: TRBV12-3/TRBV12-4; D gene: TRBD2; CDR3 protein: CASSLRFWGLAGSTDTQYF
V gene: TRBV12-3/TRBV12-4; D gene: .; CDR3 protein: CASSIQAGTEAFF
V gene: TRBV27; D gene: .; CDR3 protein: CASSLSTGTEQYF